This passage covers 9 T cell receptor beta chains from one sample sequenced in a study of T cell repertoires in cytomegalovirus infection. TCRdb analysed the reads with MiXCR anew, one entry per CDR3 protein. The sample records under 250,000 distinct CDR3 sequences, 10% to 15% being singletons. The source material was PBMCs. The receptors stem from a human donor in good health (CMV status not recorded). Some clones in this sample may be carry-over from other donors' samples.

The chain recombines TRBV20-1 with TRBJ2-3; TRBD2 matches 14 bases. CDR1 is DFQATT, CDR2 SNEGSKA, per germline (reference sequence). The CDR3 is 16 amino acids. Trimming at V came to 6 bases and at J to 5 bases, leaving 10 bases not matched to a gene. This CDR3 is CSAHPTSGRAGDTQYF. The CDR3 bases are TGCAGTGCCCACCCGACTAGCGGGAGGGCGGGAGATACGCAGTATTTT.

V and J are TRBV4-3 and TRBJ2-6, with D perhaps TRBD1 (6 bases). The CDR3 is 16 residues long. Germline CDR1 and CDR2: LGHNA and YSLEER. Trimming cost V 2 bases and J 0 bases, with 8 bases left between them. The CDR3 reads CASSQMGASGANVLTF. The CDR3 DNA sequence: TGCGCCAGCAGCCAAATGGGGGCCTCTGGGGCCAACGTCCTGACTTTC.

The V and J genes are TRBV5-5 and TRBJ2-2, with D possibly matching TRBD2 (5 bases). V was clipped by 0 bases and J by 7 bases, with 13 bases between them. Germline values: CDR1 SGHKS, CDR2 YYEKEE (reference sequence). The length of the CDR3 is 15 residues. For the CDR3, the DNA is TGTGCCAGCAGCTTGGCCGAGGGATATCACGGGGAGCTGTTTTTT. This gives the protein CASSLAEGYHGELFF.

This clonotype was seen ten or more times. The chain recombines TRBV2 with TRBJ2-7; TRBD1 aligns across 7 bases. V shed 6 bases, J shed 0 bases, and the junction held 5 bases outside the gene matches. The CDR3 runs 14 residues. Germline assignment: CDR1 SNHLY and CDR2 FYNNEI. CDR3 amino acids: CASRARGSSYEQYF. The CDR3 coding sequence is TGTGCCAGCAGAGCCAGGGGGAGCTCCTACGAGCAGTACTTC. The full variable domain, completed using reference TRBV2 and TRBJ2-7, is EPEVTQTPSHQVTQMGQEVILRCVPISNHLYFYWYRQILGQKVEFLVSFYNNEISEKSEIFDDQFSVERPDGSNFTLKIRSTKLEDSAMYFCASRARGSSYEQYFGPGTRLTVT.

The chain joins TRBV6-2 or TRBV6-3 to TRBJ1-2; 7 nucleotides match TRBD1. CDR3 size: 15 residues. Germline-derived CDR1 and CDR2 are MNHEY and SVGEGT. V lost 6 bases, J lost 4 bases, and 11 bases stayed unmatched. The CDR3 region is CASSTGGTARYGYTF. The CDR3 DNA follows: TGTGCCAGCAGCACCGGGGGGACAGCTCGCTATGGCTACACCTTC.

This clonotype was observed at least ten times. This sequence joins TRBV7-2 and TRBJ2-7; 7 bases align to TRBD2. The CDR3 totals 14 residues. Unmatched junction bases numbered 7, after V lost 2 bases and J lost 6 bases. The germline gives CDR1 SGHTA, CDR2 FQGNSA. The CDR3 sequence is CASSLRREWIEQYF. In nucleotides, the CDR3 is TGTGCCAGCAGCTTAAGGCGGGAGTGGATCGAGCAGTACTTC.

This clonotype was recorded many times. The gene calls are TRBV5-1 and TRBJ1-1; 10 nucleotides agree with TRBD1. Trimming took 4 bases from V and 5 from J; bases not matched to a gene: 11. Germline V gene sequence: CDR1 SGHRS, CDR2 YFSETQ. The CDR3 covers 16 residues. The CDR3 nucleotides read TGCGCCAGCAGCCGCGACAGGGGGCAGGTGTTAACTGAAGCTTTCTTT. This encodes CASSRDRGQVLTEAFF.

The chain uses TRBV20-1 and TRBJ2-3; TRBD2 aligns across 7 bases. CDR1 and CDR2 (germline): DFQATT, SNEGSKA (reference sequence). The CDR3 extends over 15 amino acids. Trimming removed 6 bases from V and 2 bases from J; junction bases left unmatched: 11. This chain's CDR3 is CSAGGIGRATDTQYF. In DNA, the CDR3 is TGCAGTGCCGGGGGGATCGGCAGAGCCACAGATACGCAGTATTTT.

This clonotype was counted at least ten times. The genes are TRBV7-3 and TRBJ2-3, with TRBD2 identical over 7 bases. Germline V gene sequence: CDR1 SGHTA, CDR2 FQGTGA. V lost 2 bases and J lost 4; bases outside the gene matches: 6. The CDR3 extends over 15 amino acids. The CDR3 DNA sequence: TGTGCCAGCAGCTTAGATAGCGGGCCCGCAGATACGCAGTATTTT. Its protein product is CASSLDSGPADTQYF. Supplemented by reference TRBV7-3 and TRBJ2-3, the full variable domain reads GAGVSQTPSNKVTEKGKYVELRCDPISGHTALYWYRQSLGQGPEFLIYFQGTGAADDSGLPNDRFFAVRPEGSVSTLKIQRTERGDSAVYLCASSLDSGPADTQYFGPGTRLTVL.